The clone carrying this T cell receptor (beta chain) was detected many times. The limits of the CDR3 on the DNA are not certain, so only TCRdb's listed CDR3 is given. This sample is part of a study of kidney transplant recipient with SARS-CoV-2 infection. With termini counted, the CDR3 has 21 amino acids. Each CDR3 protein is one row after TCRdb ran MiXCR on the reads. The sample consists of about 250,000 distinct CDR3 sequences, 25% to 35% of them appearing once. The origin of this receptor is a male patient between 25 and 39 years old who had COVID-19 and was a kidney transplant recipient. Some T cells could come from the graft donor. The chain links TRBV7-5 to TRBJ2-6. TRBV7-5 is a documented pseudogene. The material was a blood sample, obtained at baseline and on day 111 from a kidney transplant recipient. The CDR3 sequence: CISVPESAAESRQSRANVLTF.